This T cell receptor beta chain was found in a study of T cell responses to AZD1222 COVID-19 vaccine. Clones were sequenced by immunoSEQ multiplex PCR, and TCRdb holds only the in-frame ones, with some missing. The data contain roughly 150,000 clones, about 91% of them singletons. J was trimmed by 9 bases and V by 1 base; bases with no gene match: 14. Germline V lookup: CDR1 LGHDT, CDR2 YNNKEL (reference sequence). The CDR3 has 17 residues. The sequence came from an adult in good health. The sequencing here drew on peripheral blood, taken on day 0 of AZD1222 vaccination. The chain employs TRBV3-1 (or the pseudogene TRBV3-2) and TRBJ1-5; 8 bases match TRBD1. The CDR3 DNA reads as TGTGCCAGCAGCCAAGGTCCCACAGGGGGTCTTACGGGGCCCCAGCATTTT. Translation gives CASSQGPTGGLTGPQHF.